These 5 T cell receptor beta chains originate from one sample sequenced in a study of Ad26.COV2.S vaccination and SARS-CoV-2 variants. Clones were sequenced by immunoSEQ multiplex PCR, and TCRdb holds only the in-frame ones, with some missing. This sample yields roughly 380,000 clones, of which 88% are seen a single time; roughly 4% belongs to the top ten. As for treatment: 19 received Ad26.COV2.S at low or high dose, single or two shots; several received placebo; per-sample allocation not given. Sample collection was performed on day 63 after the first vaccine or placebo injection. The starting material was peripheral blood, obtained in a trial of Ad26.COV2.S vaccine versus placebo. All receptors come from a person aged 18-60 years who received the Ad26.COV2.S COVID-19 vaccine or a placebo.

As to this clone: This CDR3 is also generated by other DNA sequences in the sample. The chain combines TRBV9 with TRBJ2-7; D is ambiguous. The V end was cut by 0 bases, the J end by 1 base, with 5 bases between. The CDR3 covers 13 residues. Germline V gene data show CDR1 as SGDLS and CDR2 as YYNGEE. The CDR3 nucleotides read TGTGCCAGCAGCGTAGACTCGTCCTACGAGCAGTACTTC. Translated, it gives CASSVDSSYEQYF.

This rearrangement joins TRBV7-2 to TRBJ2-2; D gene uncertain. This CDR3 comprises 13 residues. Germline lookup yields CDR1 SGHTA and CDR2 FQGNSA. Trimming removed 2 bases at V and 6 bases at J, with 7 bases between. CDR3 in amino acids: CASSLSWSGELFF. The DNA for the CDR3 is TGTGCCAGCAGCTTATCGTGGTCCGGGGAGCTGTTTTTT.

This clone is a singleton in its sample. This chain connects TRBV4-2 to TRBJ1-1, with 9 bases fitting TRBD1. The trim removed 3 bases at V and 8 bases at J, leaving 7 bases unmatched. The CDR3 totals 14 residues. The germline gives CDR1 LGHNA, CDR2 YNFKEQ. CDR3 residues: CASSHRAGQGEAFF. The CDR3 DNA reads TGTGCCAGCAGCCACCGCGCCGGACAGGGGGAAGCTTTCTTT.

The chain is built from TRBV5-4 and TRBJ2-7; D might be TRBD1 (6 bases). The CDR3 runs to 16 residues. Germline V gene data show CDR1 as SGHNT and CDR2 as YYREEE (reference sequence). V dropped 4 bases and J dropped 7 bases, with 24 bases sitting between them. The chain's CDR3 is CASSPRDLLSRGEQYF. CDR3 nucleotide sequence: TGTGCCAGCAGCCCCAGAGACCTTCTTTCTAGGGGGGAGCAGTACTTC. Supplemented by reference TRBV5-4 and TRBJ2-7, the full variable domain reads ETGVTQSPTHLIKTRGQQVTLRCSSQSGHNTVSWYQQALGQGPQFIFQYYREEENGRGNFPPRFSGLQFPNYSSELNVNALELDDSALYLCASSPRDLLSRGEQYFGPGTRLTVT.

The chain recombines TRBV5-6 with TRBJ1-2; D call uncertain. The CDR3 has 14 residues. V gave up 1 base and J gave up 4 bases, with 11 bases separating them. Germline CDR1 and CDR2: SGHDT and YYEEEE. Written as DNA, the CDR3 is TGTGCCAGCAGCTTGCAGGTTCCCTCCTATGGCTACACCTTC. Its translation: CASSLQVPSYGYTF. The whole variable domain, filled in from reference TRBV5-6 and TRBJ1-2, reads DAGVTQSPTHLIKTRGQQVTLRCSPKSGHDTVSWYQQALGQGPQFIFQYYEEEERQRGNFPDRFSGHQFPNYSSELNVNALLLGDSALYLCASSLQVPSYGYTFGSGTRLTVV.